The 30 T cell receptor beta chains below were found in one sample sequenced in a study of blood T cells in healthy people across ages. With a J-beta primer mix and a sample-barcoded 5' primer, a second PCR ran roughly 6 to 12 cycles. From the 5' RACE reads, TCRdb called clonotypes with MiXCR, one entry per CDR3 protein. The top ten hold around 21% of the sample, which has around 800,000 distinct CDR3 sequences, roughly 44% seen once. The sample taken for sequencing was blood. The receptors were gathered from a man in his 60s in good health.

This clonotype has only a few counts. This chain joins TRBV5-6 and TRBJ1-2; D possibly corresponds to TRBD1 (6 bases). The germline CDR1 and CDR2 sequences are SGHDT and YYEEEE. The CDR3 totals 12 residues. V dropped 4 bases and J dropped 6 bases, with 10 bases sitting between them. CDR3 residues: CASSRYRDGYTF. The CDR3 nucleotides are TGTGCCAGCAGCAGATACAGGGATGGCTACACCTTC. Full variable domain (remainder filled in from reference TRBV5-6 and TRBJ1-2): DAGVTQSPTHLIKTRGQQVTLRCSPKSGHDTVSWYQQALGQGPQFIFQYYEEEERQRGNFPDRFSGHQFPNYSSELNVNALLLGDSALYLCASSRYRDGYTFGSGTRLTVV.

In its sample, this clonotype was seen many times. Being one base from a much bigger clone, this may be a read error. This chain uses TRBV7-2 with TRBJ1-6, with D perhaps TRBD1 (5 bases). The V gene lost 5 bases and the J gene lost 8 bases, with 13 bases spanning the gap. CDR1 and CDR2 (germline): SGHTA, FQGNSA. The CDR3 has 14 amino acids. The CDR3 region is CASSVGDLDSPLHF. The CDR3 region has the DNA TGTGCCAGCAGCGTAGGGGACTTAGATTCACCCCTCCACTTT.

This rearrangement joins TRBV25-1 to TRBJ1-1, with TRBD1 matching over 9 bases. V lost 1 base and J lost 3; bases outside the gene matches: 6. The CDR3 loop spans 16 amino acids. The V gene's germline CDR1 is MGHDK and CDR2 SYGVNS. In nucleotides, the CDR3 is TGTGCCAGCAGTGAATTCGGGGACAGGGTAGACACTGAAGCTTTCTTT. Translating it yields CASSEFGDRVDTEAFF.

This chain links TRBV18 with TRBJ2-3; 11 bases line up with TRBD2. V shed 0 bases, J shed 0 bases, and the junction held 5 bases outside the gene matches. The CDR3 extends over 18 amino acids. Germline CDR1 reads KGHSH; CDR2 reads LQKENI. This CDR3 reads CASSPPRTSGFSTDTQYF. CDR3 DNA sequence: TGTGCCAGCTCACCACCGAGGACTAGCGGGTTTAGCACAGATACGCAGTATTTT.

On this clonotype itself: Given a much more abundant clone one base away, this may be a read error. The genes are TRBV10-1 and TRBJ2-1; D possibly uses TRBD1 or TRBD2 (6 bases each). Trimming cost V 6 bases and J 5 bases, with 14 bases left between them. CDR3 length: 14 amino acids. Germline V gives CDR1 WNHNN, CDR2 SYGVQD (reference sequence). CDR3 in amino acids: CASSPGRGHNEQFF. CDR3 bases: TGCGCCAGCAGCCCCGGACGGGGGCACAATGAGCAGTTCTTC.

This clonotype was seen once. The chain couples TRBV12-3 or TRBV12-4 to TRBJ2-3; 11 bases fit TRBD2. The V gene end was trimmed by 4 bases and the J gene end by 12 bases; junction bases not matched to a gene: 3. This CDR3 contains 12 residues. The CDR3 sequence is CASSYTSGGQYF. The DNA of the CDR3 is TGTGCCAGCAGTTACACTAGCGGGGGACAGTATTTT.

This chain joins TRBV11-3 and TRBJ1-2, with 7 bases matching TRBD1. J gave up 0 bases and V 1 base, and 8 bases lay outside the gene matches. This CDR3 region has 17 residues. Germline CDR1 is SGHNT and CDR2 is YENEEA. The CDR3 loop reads CASSLGTGRGSNYGYTF. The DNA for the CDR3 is TGTGCCAGCAGCTTAGGGACAGGTCGGGGTTCTAACTATGGCTACACCTTC.

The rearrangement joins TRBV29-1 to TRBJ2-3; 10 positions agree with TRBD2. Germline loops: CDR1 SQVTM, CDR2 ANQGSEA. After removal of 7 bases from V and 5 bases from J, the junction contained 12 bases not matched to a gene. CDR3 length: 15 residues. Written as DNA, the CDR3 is TGCAGCGCCAGGACTAGCGGAGGGGCCAAAGATACGCAGTATTTT. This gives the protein CSARTSGGAKDTQYF.

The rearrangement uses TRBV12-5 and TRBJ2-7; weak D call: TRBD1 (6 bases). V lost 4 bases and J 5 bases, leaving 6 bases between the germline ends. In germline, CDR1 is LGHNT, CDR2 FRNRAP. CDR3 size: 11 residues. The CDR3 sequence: CASGSGDEQYF. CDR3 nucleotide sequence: TGTGCTAGTGGTTCAGGGGACGAGCAGTACTTC.

In DNA form, the CDR3 reads TGTGCCAGTAGTATAATTAGCCTCTCTGGGGCCAACGTCCTGACTTTC. It is translated as CASSIISLSGANVLTF. This rearrangement joins TRBV19 to TRBJ2-6; D gene ambiguous. From germline, CDR1 is LNHDA and CDR2 SQIVND (reference sequence). The CDR3 loop spans 16 amino acids. Trimming shortened V by 2 bases and J by 0 bases, and 8 bases separated the two germline ends. Using reference TRBV19 and TRBJ2-6 for the parts outside the CDR3, the full variable domain is DGGITQSPKYLFRKEGQNVTLSCEQNLNHDAMYWYRQDPGQGLRLIYYSQIVNDFQKGDIAEGYSVSREKKESFPLTVTSAQKNPTAFYLCASSIISLSGANVLTFGAGSRLTVL.

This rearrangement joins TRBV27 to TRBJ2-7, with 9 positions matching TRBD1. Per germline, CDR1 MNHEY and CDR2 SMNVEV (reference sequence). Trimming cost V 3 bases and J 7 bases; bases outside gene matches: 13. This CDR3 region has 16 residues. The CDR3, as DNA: TGTGCCAGCAGTTTCAGAAGACAGGGGGGGATTGGGGAGCAGTACTTC. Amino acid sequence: CASSFRRQGGIGEQYF.

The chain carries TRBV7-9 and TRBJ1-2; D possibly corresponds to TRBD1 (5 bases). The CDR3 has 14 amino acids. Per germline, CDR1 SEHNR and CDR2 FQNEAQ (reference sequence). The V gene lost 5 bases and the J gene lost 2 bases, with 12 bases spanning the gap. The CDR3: CASSLGTSNYGYTF. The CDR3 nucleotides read TGTGCCAGCAGCCTCGGGACGTCGAACTATGGCTACACCTTC.

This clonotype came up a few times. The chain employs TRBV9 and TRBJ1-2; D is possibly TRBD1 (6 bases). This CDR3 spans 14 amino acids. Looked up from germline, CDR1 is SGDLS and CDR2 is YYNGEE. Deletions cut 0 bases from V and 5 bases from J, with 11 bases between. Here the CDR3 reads CASSVAGGGYGYTF. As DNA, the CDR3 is TGTGCCAGCAGCGTAGCCGGAGGGGGTTATGGCTACACCTTC.

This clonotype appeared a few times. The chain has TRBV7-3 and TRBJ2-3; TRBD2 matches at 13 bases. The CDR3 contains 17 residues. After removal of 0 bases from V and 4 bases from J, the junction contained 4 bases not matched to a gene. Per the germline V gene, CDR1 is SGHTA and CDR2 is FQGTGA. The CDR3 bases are TGTGCCAGCAGCTTAACGTGGACTAGCGGGGGTGCAGATACGCAGTATTTT. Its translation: CASSLTWTSGGADTQYF.

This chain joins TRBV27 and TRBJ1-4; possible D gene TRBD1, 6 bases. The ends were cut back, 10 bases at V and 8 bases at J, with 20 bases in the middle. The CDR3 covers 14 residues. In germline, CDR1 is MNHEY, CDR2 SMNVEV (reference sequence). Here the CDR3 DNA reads TGTGCCACCAACCCGACAGGCCAAGGGGAAAAACTGTTTTTT. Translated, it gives CATNPTGQGEKLFF.

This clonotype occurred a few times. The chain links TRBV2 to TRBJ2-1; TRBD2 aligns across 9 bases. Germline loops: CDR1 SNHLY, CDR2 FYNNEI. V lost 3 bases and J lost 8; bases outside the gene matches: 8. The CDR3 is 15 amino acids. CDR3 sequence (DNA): TGTGCCAGCAGTGATGGAGCGGGGGGCCGGGATGAGCAGTTCTTC. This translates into CASSDGAGGRDEQFF.

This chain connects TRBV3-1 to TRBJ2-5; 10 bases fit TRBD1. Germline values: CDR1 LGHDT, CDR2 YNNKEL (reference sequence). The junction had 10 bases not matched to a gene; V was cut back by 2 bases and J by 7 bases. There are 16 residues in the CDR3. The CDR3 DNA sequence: TGTGCCAGCAGCCAACGTACAGACAGGGGGCTGGGGACCCAGTACTTC. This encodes CASSQRTDRGLGTQYF.

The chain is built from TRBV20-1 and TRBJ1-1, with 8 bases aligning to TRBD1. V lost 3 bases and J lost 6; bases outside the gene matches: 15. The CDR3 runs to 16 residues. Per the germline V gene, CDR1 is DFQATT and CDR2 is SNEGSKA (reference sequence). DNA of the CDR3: TGCAGTGCTAGTGAAGGGACAGGTGGGACGGGGGCTGAAGCTTTCTTT. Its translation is CSASEGTGGTGAEAFF.

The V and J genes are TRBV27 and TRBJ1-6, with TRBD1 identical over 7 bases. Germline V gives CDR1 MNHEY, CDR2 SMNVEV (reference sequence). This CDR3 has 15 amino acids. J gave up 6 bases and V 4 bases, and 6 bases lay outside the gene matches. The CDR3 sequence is CASSSRQGLNSPLHF. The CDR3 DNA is TGTGCCAGCAGTTCCCGACAGGGTCTTAATTCACCCCTCCACTTT.

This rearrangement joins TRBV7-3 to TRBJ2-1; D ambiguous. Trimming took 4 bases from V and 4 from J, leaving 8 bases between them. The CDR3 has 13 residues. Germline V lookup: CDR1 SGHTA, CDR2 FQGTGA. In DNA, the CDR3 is TGTGCCAGCAGCTCGGACCTTTACAATGAGCAGTTCTTC. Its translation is CASSSDLYNEQFF.

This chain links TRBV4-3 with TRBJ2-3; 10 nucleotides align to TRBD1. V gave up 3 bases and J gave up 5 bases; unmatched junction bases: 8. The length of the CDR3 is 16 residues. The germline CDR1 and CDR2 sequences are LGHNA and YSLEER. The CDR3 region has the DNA TGCGCCAGCAGCCAGACGGGACAGGGGTTTGGAGATACGCAGTATTTT. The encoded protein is CASSQTGQGFGDTQYF.

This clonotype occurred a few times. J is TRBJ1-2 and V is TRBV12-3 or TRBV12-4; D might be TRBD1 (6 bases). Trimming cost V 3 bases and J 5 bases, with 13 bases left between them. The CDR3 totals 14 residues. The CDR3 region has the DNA TGTGCCAGCAGTTTCGGCGGACAGAATTATGGCTACACCTTC. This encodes CASSFGGQNYGYTF.

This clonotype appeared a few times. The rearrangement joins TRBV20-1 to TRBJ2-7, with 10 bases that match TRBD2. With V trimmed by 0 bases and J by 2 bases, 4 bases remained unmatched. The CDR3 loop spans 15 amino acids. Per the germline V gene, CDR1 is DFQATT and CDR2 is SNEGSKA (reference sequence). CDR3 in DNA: TGCAGTGCTAGAGACACCCTAGCGGGGGCCTACGAGCAGTACTTC. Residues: CSARDTLAGAYEQYF.

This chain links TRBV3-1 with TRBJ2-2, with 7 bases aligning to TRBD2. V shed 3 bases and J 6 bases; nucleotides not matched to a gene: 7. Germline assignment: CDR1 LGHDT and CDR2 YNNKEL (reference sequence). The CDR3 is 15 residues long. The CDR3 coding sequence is TGTGCCAGCAGCCAGCGGGGGAATAGGGCCGGGGAGCTGTTTTTT. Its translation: CASSQRGNRAGELFF.

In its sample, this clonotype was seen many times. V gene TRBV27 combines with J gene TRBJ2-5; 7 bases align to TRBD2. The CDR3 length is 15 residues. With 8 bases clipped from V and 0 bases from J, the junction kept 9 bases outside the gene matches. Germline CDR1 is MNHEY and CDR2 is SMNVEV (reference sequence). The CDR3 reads CASALGGRHQETQYF. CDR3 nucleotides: TGTGCCAGCGCCCTCGGCGGGAGACACCAAGAGACCCAGTACTTC.

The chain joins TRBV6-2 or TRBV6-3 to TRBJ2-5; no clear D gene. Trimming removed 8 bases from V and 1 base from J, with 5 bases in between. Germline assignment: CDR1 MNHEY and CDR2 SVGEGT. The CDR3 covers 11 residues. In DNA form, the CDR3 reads TGTGCCAGCGCACTCCAAGAGACCCAGTACTTC. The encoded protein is CASALQETQYF.

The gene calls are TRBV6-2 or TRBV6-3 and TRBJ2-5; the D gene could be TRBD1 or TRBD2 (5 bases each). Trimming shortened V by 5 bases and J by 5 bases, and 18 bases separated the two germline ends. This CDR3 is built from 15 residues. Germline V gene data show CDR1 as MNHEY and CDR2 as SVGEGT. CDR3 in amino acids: CASSRAGSEGETQYF. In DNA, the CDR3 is TGTGCCAGCAGTAGAGCCGGGTCCGAGGGGGAGACCCAGTACTTC.

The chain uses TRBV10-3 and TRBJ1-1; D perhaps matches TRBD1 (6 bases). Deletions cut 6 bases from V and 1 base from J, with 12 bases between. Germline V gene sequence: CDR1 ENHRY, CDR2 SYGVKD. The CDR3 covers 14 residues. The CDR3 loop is CAISSAGQNTEAFF. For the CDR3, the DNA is TGTGCCATCAGCAGTGCGGGACAGAACACTGAAGCTTTCTTT.

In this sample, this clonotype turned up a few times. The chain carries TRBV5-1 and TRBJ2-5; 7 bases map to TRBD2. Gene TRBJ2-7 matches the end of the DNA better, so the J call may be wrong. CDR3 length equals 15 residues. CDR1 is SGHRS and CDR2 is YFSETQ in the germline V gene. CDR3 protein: CASSLDTGGYYEQYF. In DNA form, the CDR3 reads TGCGCCAGCAGCTTGGATACGGGAGGCTACTACGAGCAGTACTTC.

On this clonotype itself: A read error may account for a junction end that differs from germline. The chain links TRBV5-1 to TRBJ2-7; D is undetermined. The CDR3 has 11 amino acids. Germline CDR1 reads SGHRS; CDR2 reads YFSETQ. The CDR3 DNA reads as TGCGCCAACAGCTCCTCCTACGAGCAGTACTTC. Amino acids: CANSSSYEQYF. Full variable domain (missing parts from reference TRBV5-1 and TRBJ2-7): KAGVTQTPRYLIKTRGQQVTLSCSPISGHRSVSWYQQTPGQGLQFLFEYFSETQRNKGNFPGRFSGRQFSNSRSEMNVSTLELGDSALYLCANSSSYEQYFGPGTRLTVT.